The 17 T cell receptor beta chains presented below share a single source sample, sequenced in a study of beta chain features in type 1 diabetes. These receptors' antigens are unknown. General observations from the study: Type 1 diabetes patients had moderately but significantly shorter TCRB CDR3s in all four CD4+ subsets.

cDNA synthesis used the whole RNA isolate, giving expressed TCRB sequences. The method was immunoSEQ multiplex PCR; TCRdb's version includes in-frame clones alone and lacks a portion of them. The sample consists of roughly 700,000 clones, roughly 12% of them appearing once. Sequencing was done on a sample of naive CD4+ T cells from blood. The receptor set was obtained from a man aged 18 to 29 with type 1 diabetes.

The rearrangement links TRBV28 to TRBJ2-3; the D gene is possibly TRBD1 (6 bases). CDR1 MDHEN and CDR2 SYDVKM come from the germline V gene. This CDR3 is 13 amino acids long. V lost 6 bases and J lost 0, with 7 bases in between. The CDR3 sequence: CASRGHSTDTQYF. The CDR3, as DNA: TGTGCCAGCAGGGGACACAGCACAGATACGCAGTATTTT.

There are a few counts of this clone. The chain has TRBV4-1 and TRBJ1-2, with 7 bases that match TRBD1. CDR1 MGHRA and CDR2 YSYEKL come from the germline V gene. Unmatched junction bases numbered 5, after V lost 6 bases and J lost 1 base. CDR3 length: 14 amino acids. Written as DNA, the CDR3 is TGCGCCAGCAGTCAGGGGGAGCTTAACTATGGCTACACCTTC. This gives the protein CASSQGELNYGYTF.

This clone has only a few counts. V and J are TRBV29-1 and TRBJ1-1; D unresolved. This CDR3 spans 12 amino acids. V gave up 7 bases and J gave up 1 base, with 10 bases separating them. The germline gives CDR1 SQVTM, CDR2 ANQGSEA. The CDR3 region is CSAFRQNTEAFF. CDR3 sequence (DNA): TGCAGCGCTTTCCGACAGAACACTGAAGCTTTCTTT.

Only a few counts were recorded for this clone. The gene calls are TRBV7-8 and TRBJ2-5; D is perhaps TRBD1 (6 bases). The germline V and J ends were trimmed by 3 bases and 5 bases, with 10 bases remaining between them. CDR3 length: 13 amino acids. Per the germline V gene, CDR1 is SGHVS and CDR2 is FQNEAQ. CDR3 coding DNA: TGTGCCAGCAGCTTCGCAGGGGCCGAGACCCAGTACTTC. This gives the protein CASSFAGAETQYF.

This clone has just a few counts. This chain connects TRBV6-1 to TRBJ2-2; tentatively, D is TRBD2 (6 bases). The CDR3 runs to 13 residues. Trimming removed 7 bases at V and 2 bases at J, with 8 bases between. Germline CDR1 reads MNHNS; CDR2 reads SASEGT. The CDR3: CASNGGNTGELFF. Written as DNA, the CDR3 is TGTGCCAGCAACGGGGGAAACACCGGGGAGCTGTTTTTT.

The genes are TRBV30 and TRBJ1-1; 8 nucleotides align to TRBD1. CDR1 and CDR2 (germline): GTSNPN, SVGIG (reference sequence). The CDR3 has 13 residues. J was trimmed by 4 bases and V by 5 bases; bases with no gene match: 6. This CDR3 reads CAWRGQAGTEAFF. The CDR3 nucleotides are TGTGCCTGGCGGGGACAGGCTGGCACTGAAGCTTTCTTT.

This clone was picked up a small number of times. The chain employs TRBV18 and TRBJ1-1; D is ambiguous. CDR3 length equals 17 residues. V dropped 3 bases and J dropped 0 bases, with 17 bases sitting between them. Germline CDR1 KGHSH, CDR2 LQKENI. CDR3 in amino acids: CASSPAGFAYMNTEAFF. The CDR3 coding sequence is TGTGCCAGCTCACCCGCGGGATTTGCCTACATGAACACTGAAGCTTTCTTT.

This clone was seen a few times. The V gene is TRBV7-6, the J gene TRBJ2-2; D not resolved. The CDR3 loop spans 18 amino acids. The germline V gene has CDR1 SGHVS and CDR2 FNYEAQ. V dropped 1 base and J dropped 2 bases, with 17 bases sitting between them. CDR3 nucleotides: TGTGCCAGCAGCTTAGAAATATTTGTTCTAGGCAACACCGGGGAGCTGTTTTTT. It codes for CASSLEIFVLGNTGELFF. Variable domain in full (rest from reference TRBV7-6 and TRBJ2-2): GAGVSQSPRYKVTKRGQDVALRCDPISGHVSLYWYRQALGQGPEFLTYFNYEAQQDKSGLPNDRFSAERPEGSISTLTIQRTEQRDSAMYRCASSLEIFVLGNTGELFFGEGSRLTVL.

V and J are TRBV5-6 and TRBJ2-7, with D possibly being TRBD1 (5 bases). Trimming took 4 bases from V and 4 from J, leaving 12 bases between them. In germline, CDR1 is SGHDT, CDR2 YYEEEE. This CDR3 is built from 13 residues. Written as DNA, the CDR3 is TGTGCCAGCAGCCAGCTCCCAGGGTACGAGCAGTACTTC. This sequence encodes CASSQLPGYEQYF.

V and J are TRBV30 and TRBJ2-3; 11 bases are a match to TRBD2. The CDR3 consists of 14 residues. Germline V gene lookup returns CDR1 GTSNPN and CDR2 SVGIG (reference sequence). V gave up 6 bases and J gave up 5 bases; unmatched junction bases: 7. The DNA for the CDR3 is TGTGCCTGCAGACTAGCGGGGCGGGAAGATACGCAGTATTTT. Its translation is CACRLAGREDTQYF. The whole variable domain, remainder taken from reference TRBV30 and TRBJ2-3, is SQTIHQWPATLVQPVGSPLSLECTVEGTSNPNLYWYRQAAGRGLQLLFYSVGIGQISSEVPQNLSASRPQDRQFILSSKKLLLSDSGFYLCACRLAGREDTQYFGPGTRLTVL.

This clone was seen more than once but under ten times. The chain uses TRBV9 and TRBJ1-5; D may be TRBD1 (5 bases). The V gene lost 3 bases and the J gene lost 11 bases, with 12 bases spanning the gap. The CDR3 is 12 residues long. From germline, CDR1 is SGDLS and CDR2 YYNGEE. CDR3 in DNA: TGTGCCAGCAGCGCCTTGACAGAGGCCCAGCATTTT. It yields the protein CASSALTEAQHF.

This clone showed up just a few times. J is TRBJ1-1 and V is TRBV29-1, with D possibly matching TRBD1 (5 bases). This CDR3 comprises 13 residues. V lost 3 bases and J lost 1, with 9 bases in between. Germline V gene lookup returns CDR1 SQVTM and CDR2 ANQGSEA. The CDR3 nucleotides read TGCAGCGTTGAGGAGACAGAGAACACTGAAGCTTTCTTT. It is translated as CSVEETENTEAFF. Full variable domain (outside the CDR3, taken from reference TRBV29-1 and TRBJ1-1): SAVISQKPSRDICQRGTSLTIQCQVDSQVTMMFWYRQQPGQSLTLIATANQGSEATYESGFVIDKFPISRPNLTFSTLTVSNMSPEDSSIYLCSVEETENTEAFFGQGTRLTVV.

In this sample, this clone turned up a few times. CDR3 amino acids: CASSYAGLMGDTQYF. The CDR3 bases are TGTGCCAGCAGTTACGCGGGACTCATGGGAGATACGCAGTATTTT. The J gene is TRBJ2-3, the V gene TRBV6-5; D may be TRBD2 (6 bases). Germline V gives CDR1 MNHEY, CDR2 SVGAGI. This CDR3 is 15 amino acids long. V was clipped by 2 bases and J by 5 bases, with 14 bases between them.

The chain employs TRBV6-5 and TRBJ1-1, with TRBD1 matching over 8 bases. The CDR3 spans 13 residues. J lost 3 bases, V lost 6 bases, and 3 bases had no gene match. The V gene's germline CDR1 is MNHEY and CDR2 SVGAGI. As DNA, the CDR3 is TGTGCCAGCAGACCACAGGGGGACACTGAAGCTTTCTTT. It is translated as CASRPQGDTEAFF.

The rearrangement joins TRBV28 to TRBJ2-7; D is uncertain. Trimming stripped 2 bases from V and 3 bases from J, with 5 bases between. Germline CDR1 and CDR2: MDHEN and SYDVKM. This CDR3 has 12 amino acids. This chain's CDR3 is CASSLQDYEQYF. In DNA, the CDR3 is TGTGCCAGCAGTTTACAGGACTACGAGCAGTACTTC.

This sequence joins TRBV5-1 and TRBJ1-5, with 7 bases identical to TRBD1. In germline, CDR1 is SGHRS, CDR2 YFSETQ. V dropped 2 bases and J dropped 5; count of bases not matched to a gene: 4. The CDR3 has 14 residues. The CDR3 protein is CASSLGTADQPQHF. CDR3 bases: TGCGCCAGCAGCTTAGGGACAGCTGATCAGCCCCAGCATTTT.

The chain employs TRBV7-3 and TRBJ2-5; 7 nucleotides match TRBD1. V trimming: 5 bases; J trimming: 3 bases; junction bases outside the gene matches: 6. CDR1 and CDR2 from the germline V gene are SGHTA and FQGTGA. The CDR3 runs to 14 residues. The CDR3 region is CASSPTGTEETQYF. CDR3 DNA: TGTGCCAGCAGCCCGACAGGGACGGAAGAGACCCAGTACTTC.